Included here is one T cell receptor beta chain sequence, with context. This entry belongs to a study of control samples from healthy donors and cancer patients. The V gene's germline CDR1 is SEHNR and CDR2 FQNEAQ (reference sequence). Trimming pared 1 base from V and 5 bases from J, leaving 12 bases between. CDR3 length equals 15 residues. TCRdb keeps only in-frame clones here, not all; method: immunoSEQ multiplex PCR. The table has about 45,000 clones, 70% seen once. The rearrangement joins TRBV7-9 to TRBJ2-1; D is unresolved. This clonotype was obtained from a male donor with melanoma. The specimen was formalin-fixed, paraffin-embedded tissue. CDR3 DNA: TGTGCCAGCAGCTTAGGGGCCAGCTTCGACAATGAGCAGTTCTTC. Translated: CASSLGASFDNEQFF.